Below, 8 T cell receptor beta chains from the same sample are listed, as sequenced in a study of T cell changes during pregnancy in multiple sclerosis. TCRdb's table, derived via immunoSEQ multiplex PCR, lists solely in-frame clones and lacks some. The sample lists 40,000 to 55,000 clones, about 90% occurring once. The sample was CD4+ T cells from peripheral blood mononuclear cells, taken in the second trimester of pregnancy. These receptors all come from a female donor with multiple sclerosis, enrolled in a pregnancy study.

This clone came up a few times. The chain has TRBV7-9 and TRBJ1-6; 10 bases fit TRBD1. The CDR3 sequence is 16 residues long. Trimming at V came to 5 bases and at J to 10 bases, leaving 11 bases not matched to a gene. The germline CDR1 and CDR2 sequences are SEHNR and FQNEAQ (reference sequence). CDR3 nucleotide sequence: TGTGCCAGCAGCCCCGACAGGGGGCGGGTAGAATCACCCCTCCACTTT. As protein: CASSPDRGRVESPLHF.

The CDR3 sequence: CASSFYRGQGNQPQHF. Written as DNA, the CDR3 is TGTGCCAGCAGCTTCTACAGGGGCCAGGGCAATCAGCCCCAGCATTTT. The V call is TRBV5-6, the J call TRBJ1-5; 7 nucleotides line up with TRBD1. Germline lookup yields CDR1 SGHDT and CDR2 YYEEEE. J gave up 2 bases and V 2 bases, and 7 bases lay outside the gene matches. The CDR3 covers 16 residues. The full variable domain, completed using reference TRBV5-6 and TRBJ1-5, is DAGVTQSPTHLIKTRGQQVTLRCSPKSGHDTVSWYQQALGQGPQFIFQYYEEEERQRGNFPDRFSGHQFPNYSSELNVNALLLGDSALYLCASSFYRGQGNQPQHFGDGTRLSIL.

The chain couples TRBV7-2 to TRBJ2-7; D uncertain. From germline, CDR1 is SGHTA and CDR2 FQGNSA. Trimming stripped 0 bases from V and 6 bases from J, with 9 bases between. This CDR3 has 13 amino acids. The CDR3 here is CASSLATFGEQYF. CDR3 coding DNA: TGTGCCAGCAGCTTAGCGACATTTGGCGAGCAGTACTTC.

CDR3: CASSEIATDTQYF. The CDR3 region has the DNA TGTGCCAGCAGTGAAATTGCGACAGATACGCAGTATTTT. The V gene is TRBV6-1, the J gene TRBJ2-3; D ambiguous. The CDR3 runs 13 residues. V lost 2 bases and J lost 3, with 6 bases in between. Germline V gene lookup returns CDR1 MNHNS and CDR2 SASEGT.

The chain has TRBV5-1 and TRBJ1-1; no reliable D call. Germline V lookup: CDR1 SGHRS, CDR2 YFSETQ. The ends were cut back, 0 bases at V and 4 bases at J, with 10 bases in the middle. CDR3 length: 14 residues. In DNA, the CDR3 is TGCGCCAGCAGCTTGGTTGGAGGGAGCACTGAAGCTTTCTTT. Its translation is CASSLVGGSTEAFF. The variable domain in full, with the rest retrieved from reference TRBV5-1 and TRBJ1-1, is KAGVTQTPRYLIKTRGQQVTLSCSPISGHRSVSWYQQTPGQGLQFLFEYFSETQRNKGNFPGRFSGRQFSNSRSEMNVSTLELGDSALYLCASSLVGGSTEAFFGQGTRLTVV.

The gene calls are TRBV5-1 and TRBJ2-3, with D hard to call. Germline values: CDR1 SGHRS, CDR2 YFSETQ. The V and J ends lost 0 bases and 2 bases respectively, with 4 bases between them. This CDR3 spans 13 amino acids. DNA of the CDR3: TGCGCCAGCAGCTTGGTAGCCACAGATACGCAGTATTTT. This encodes CASSLVATDTQYF. Together with reference TRBV5-1 and TRBJ2-3, the CDR3 gives the full variable domain: KAGVTQTPRYLIKTRGQQVTLSCSPISGHRSVSWYQQTPGQGLQFLFEYFSETQRNKGNFPGRFSGRQFSNSRSEMNVSTLELGDSALYLCASSLVATDTQYFGPGTRLTVL.

V and J are TRBV2 and TRBJ2-7; possibly TRBD1 for D (5 bases). Trimming pared 8 bases from V and 5 bases from J, leaving 10 bases between. The CDR3 length is 11 residues. From germline, CDR1 is SNHLY and CDR2 FYNNEI. For the CDR3, the DNA is TGTGCCAGCCAGCAGGGCCACGAGCAGTACTTC. Translating gives CASQQGHEQYF.

The chain uses TRBV5-6 and TRBJ2-5; the match to TRBD1 covers 8 bases. The CDR3 is 17 residues long. CDR1 is SGHDT and CDR2 is YYEEEE in the germline V gene. V lost 2 bases to trimming and J lost 5 bases; unmatched junction nucleotides: 14. CDR3 bases: TGTGCCAGCAGCTTCGACAGGGGAATTCCGACTGTCGAGACCCAGTACTTC. Translating it yields CASSFDRGIPTVETQYF.